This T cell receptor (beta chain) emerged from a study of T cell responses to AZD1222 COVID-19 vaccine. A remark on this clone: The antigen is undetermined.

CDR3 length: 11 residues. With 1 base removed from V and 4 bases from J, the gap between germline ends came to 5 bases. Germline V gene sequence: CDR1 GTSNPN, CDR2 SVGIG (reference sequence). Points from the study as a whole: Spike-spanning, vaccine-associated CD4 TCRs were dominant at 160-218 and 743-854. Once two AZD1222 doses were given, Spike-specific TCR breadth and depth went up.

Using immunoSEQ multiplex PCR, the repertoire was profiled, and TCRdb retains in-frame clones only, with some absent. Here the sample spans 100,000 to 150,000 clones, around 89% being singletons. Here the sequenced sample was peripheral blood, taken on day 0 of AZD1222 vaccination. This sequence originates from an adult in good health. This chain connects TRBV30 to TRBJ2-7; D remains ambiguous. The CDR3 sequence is CAWSDFYEQYF. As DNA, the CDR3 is TGTGCCTGGAGTGATTTTTACGAGCAGTACTTC. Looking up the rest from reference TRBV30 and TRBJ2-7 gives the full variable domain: SQTIHQWPATLVQPVGSPLSLECTVEGTSNPNLYWYRQAAGRGLQLLFYSVGIGQISSEVPQNLSASRPQDRQFILSSKKLLLSDSGFYLCAWSDFYEQYFGPGTRLTVT.